Listed below are T cell receptor beta chains from one sample, sequenced in a study of cytomegalovirus exposure and HLA in healthy donors. Repertoires were generated with immunoSEQ multiplex PCR, while TCRdb's copy carries only in-frame clones and drops some. The sample lists about 200,000 clones; under 90% were seen once. Sequencing was done on a sample of PBMCs. The receptors were gathered from a boy between 2 and 10 years old in good health and CMV-seronegative. Both conserved end residues are part of each CDR3.

v_call: TRBV6-5
j_call: TRBJ2-1
cdr3_aa: CASSYSRDRGNEQFF

v_call: TRBV9
j_call: TRBJ1-2
cdr3_aa: CASSVVLQANPGQGDVNYGYTF

v_call: TRBV2
j_call: TRBJ2-3
cdr3_aa: CASSDRARALSTDTQYF

v_call: TRBV2
j_call: TRBJ2-7
cdr3_aa: CASSGLAGGLEQYF

v_call: TRBV30
j_call: TRBJ1-1
cdr3_aa: CAWSPGANTEAFF

v_call: TRBV7-6
j_call: TRBJ2-3
cdr3_aa: CASSLRTSGGVPTDTQYF

v_call: TRBV4-3
j_call: TRBJ1-1
cdr3_aa: CASSQLRTGYTEAFF

v_call: TRBV11-2
j_call: TRBJ1-6
cdr3_aa: CASSHKQGNNSPLHF

v_call: TRBV7-9
j_call: TRBJ2-3
cdr3_aa: CASSRGQGWENTDTQYF

v_call: TRBV30
j_call: TRBJ1-6
cdr3_aa: CAWSDSGGSPLHF

v_call: TRBV7-3
j_call: TRBJ1-1
cdr3_aa: CASSTGVPNTEAFF

v_call: TRBV7-9
j_call: TRBJ1-2
cdr3_aa: CASSFGQGEGGYTF

v_call: TRBV2
j_call: TRBJ2-1
cdr3_aa: CASRGSGGGSYNEQFF

v_call: TRBV30
j_call: TRBJ2-2
cdr3_aa: CAWTIAGAHSGELFF

v_call: TRBV6-5
j_call: TRBJ2-1
cdr3_aa: CASSRSRLSYNEQFF

v_call: TRBV5-4
j_call: TRBJ2-5
cdr3_aa: CASSPRNGQGGTQYF

v_call: TRBV5-1
j_call: TRBJ1-3
cdr3_aa: CASSLGGLSGNTIYF

v_call: TRBV20-1
j_call: TRBJ1-1
cdr3_aa: CSARTAVEAFF

v_call: TRBV6-5
j_call: TRBJ1-6
cdr3_aa: CASSYMSSYNSPLHF

v_call: TRBV25-1
j_call: TRBJ1-4
cdr3_aa: CASTRLGGEQEKLFF

v_call: TRBV9
j_call: TRBJ2-3
cdr3_aa: CASSVSPGLAGGQVRHF

v_call: TRBV6-5
j_call: TRBJ1-4
cdr3_aa: CASSGGGREKLFF

v_call: TRBV5-4
j_call: TRBJ1-1
cdr3_aa: CASSLGRDAFF

v_call: TRBV12-5
j_call: TRBJ2-3
cdr3_aa: CASGLGASGSTDTQYF

v_call: TRBV7-9
j_call: TRBJ2-3
cdr3_aa: CASSFAGHTDTQYF

v_call: TRBV27
j_call: TRBJ2-7
cdr3_aa: CVSSLWETGKDYEQYF

v_call: TRBV7-9
j_call: TRBJ2-3
cdr3_aa: CASSLAQGTLDTQYF

v_call: TRBV5-8
j_call: TRBJ1-1
cdr3_aa: CASSLDRFQPEAFF

v_call: TRBV18
j_call: TRBJ1-2
cdr3_aa: CASSRGTDATAYGYTF

v_call: TRBV11-2
j_call: TRBJ2-5
cdr3_aa: CASSLVAPWAGEQYF

v_call: TRBV21-1
j_call: TRBJ1-2
cdr3_aa: CASSPPVTGSAGALYGYTF

v_call: TRBV11-2
j_call: TRBJ2-3
cdr3_aa: CASSLGGIMAQYF

v_call: TRBV11-2
j_call: TRBJ2-7
cdr3_aa: CASSSPDSNSYEQYF

v_call: TRBV10-3
j_call: TRBJ2-5
cdr3_aa: CAISEVVAGVGLEETQYF

v_call: TRBV7-2
j_call: TRBJ1-2
cdr3_aa: CASSLAGGNYGYTF

v_call: TRBV9
j_call: TRBJ1-1
cdr3_aa: CASSAGATEAFF

v_call: TRBV5-1
j_call: TRBJ1-2
cdr3_aa: CASSLGLVAGGYGYTF

v_call: TRBV21-1
j_call: TRBJ1-2
cdr3_aa: CASSARTGESYGYTF

v_call: TRBV11-2
j_call: TRBJ2-1
cdr3_aa: CASSMGLAGEQFF

v_call: TRBV5-4
j_call: TRBJ2-5
cdr3_aa: CASSLGARGETQYF

v_call: TRBV5-1
j_call: TRBJ2-1
cdr3_aa: CASSSTRGRLYNEQFF

v_call: TRBV13
j_call: TRBJ1-2
cdr3_aa: CASSFGGDYGYTF

v_call: TRBV19
j_call: TRBJ2-3
cdr3_aa: CASSISGDTDTQYF

v_call: TRBV7-2
j_call: TRBJ2-3
cdr3_aa: CASSSLAGVGTDTQYF

v_call: TRBV6-5
j_call: TRBJ1-3
cdr3_aa: CASSYSPMSSGNTIYF

v_call: TRBV7-8
j_call: TRBJ2-7
cdr3_aa: CASSSRTDPYEQYF

v_call: TRBV4-2
j_call: TRBJ2-5
cdr3_aa: CASSQGTGGGETQYF

v_call: TRBV4-3
j_call: TRBJ2-7
cdr3_aa: CASSQGIRVYEQYF

v_call: TRBV7-8
j_call: TRBJ1-4
cdr3_aa: CASSSPSGNEKLFF

v_call: TRBV30
j_call: TRBJ2-1
cdr3_aa: CAWGAGVTYNEQFF

v_call: TRBV15
j_call: TRBJ1-5
cdr3_aa: CATSRDLGSNQPQHF

v_call: TRBV6-5
j_call: TRBJ1-1
cdr3_aa: CASSQIMNTEAFF

v_call: TRBV6-5
j_call: TRBJ1-3
cdr3_aa: CASSYSSGSGNTIYF

v_call: TRBV6-5
j_call: TRBJ1-1
cdr3_aa: CASSSGLNTEAFF

v_call: TRBV7-3
j_call: TRBJ2-2
cdr3_aa: CASSSGLAGGELFF